Listed below are T cell receptor beta chains from one sample, sequenced in a study of regulatory T cells in long-lasting Graves disease. TCRdb re-derived calls from the multiplex PCR reads in MiXCR, one entry per CDR3 protein. The sample carries about 560,000 distinct CDR3 sequences, roughly 16% recorded once. These data were also reused for a study on T cells in Graves' hyperthyroidism and ophthalmopathy.

This sample comprised peripheral blood mononuclear cells (PBMCs), obtained at new diagnosis, from a patient treated with antithyroid drugs. These receptors were collected from a man between 18 and 29 years old with Graves disease. CDR3s include the opening cysteine and the closing phenylalanine or tryptophan. The D gene is left open where the match is weak. Clone size is not always given. Where it is, it says once, few, many or a class for expanded clones.

>TRBV6-1|few|TRBD2|TRBJ2-7
CASSGWASGSYEQYF
TGTGCCAGCAGTGGTTGGGCTAGCGGGAGCTACGAGCAGTACTTC
>TRBV30|few|NA|TRBJ1-2
CAWSVPGEAYGYTF
TGTGCCTGGAGTGTACCAGGGGAGGCCTATGGCTACACCTTC
>TRBV10-1|NA|NA|TRBJ2-3
CAGTPSPDTQYF
TGCGCCGGCACGCCCTCACCAGATACGCAGTATTTT
>TRBV6-1|many|TRBD2|TRBJ2-3
CASSEGKRESDTQYF
TGTGCCAGCAGTGAAGGCAAGCGGGAATCAGATACGCAGTATTTT
>TRBV5-1|few|NA|TRBJ1-6
CASSLPESSYNSPLHF
TGCGCCAGCAGCTTGCCGGAGAGCTCCTATAATTCACCCCTCCACTTT
>TRBV27|many|NA|TRBJ2-3
CASRLSTDTQYF
TGTGCCAGCAGACTATCCACAGATACGCAGTATTTT
>TRBV7-2|many|TRBD1|TRBJ1-1
CASRYEDRGPEAFF
TGTGCCAGCAGATACGAGGACAGGGGACCTGAAGCTTTCTTT
>TRBV7-6|few|NA|TRBJ1-4
CASSLMTEDEKLFF
TGTGCCAGCAGCTTAATGACAGAGGATGAAAAACTGTTTTTT
>TRBV19|few|TRBD1|TRBJ2-5
CASSVRDRVFGETQYF
TGTGCCAGTAGTGTCCGGGACAGGGTGTTTGGGGAGACCCAGTACTTC
>TRBV9|few|TRBD2|TRBJ2-7
CASSPRGLAAYEQYF
TGTGCCAGCAGCCCCCGGGGACTAGCGGCCTACGAGCAGTACTTC
>TRBV7-6|few|NA|TRBJ2-1
CASSLVLSLNPASYNEQFF
TGTGCCAGCAGCTTAGTCCTATCGCTTAATCCAGCCTCCTACAATGAGCAGTTCTTC
>TRBV12-3/TRBV12-4|NA|NA|TRBJ2-2
CASRLRDDTGELFF
TGTGCCAGCAGGCTCAGGGATGACACCGGGGAGCTGTTTTTT
>TRBV27|NA|NA|TRBJ2-3
CASSLMVRRTDTQYF
TGTGCCAGCAGTTTAATGGTCCGGCGCACAGATACGCAGTATTTT
>TRBV6-9|NA|NA|TRBJ2-2
CASSYSLAGGELFF
TGTGCCAGCAGTTACTCACTAGCAGGCGGGGAGCTGTTTTTT
>TRBV19|NA|TRBD2|TRBJ2-1
CASSILAGGPTDKQFF
TGTGCCAGTAGTATATTAGCGGGAGGGCCTACGGATAAGCAGTTCTTC
>TRBV12-3/TRBV12-4|many|TRBD2|TRBJ2-3
CASSLGGGLAGLSTDTQYF
TGTGCCAGCAGTTTAGGAGGTGGGCTAGCGGGGCTTAGCACAGATACGCAGTATTTT
>TRBV19|NA|NA|TRBJ2-5
CATSSGRSETQYF
TGTGCCACCTCGTCCGGGCGCAGCGAGACCCAGTACTTC
>TRBV6-2/TRBV6-3|many|NA|TRBJ2-3
CASSYGPQSTDTQYF
TGTGCCAGCAGTTACGGGCCGCAGAGCACAGATACGCAGTATTTT
>TRBV5-1|few|NA|TRBJ2-2
CASRQNLARDGELFF
TGCGCCAGCAGACAAAACCTAGCTCGGGACGGGGAGCTGTTTTTT
>TRBV7-7|NA|NA|TRBJ2-1
CASSFSLNNEQFF
TGTGCTAGCAGCTTCTCACTTAACAATGAGCAGTTCTTC
>TRBV11-2|few|NA|TRBJ1-3
CASSRGGGNTIYF
TGTGCCAGCAGCCGAGGGGGTGGAAACACCATATATTTT
>TRBV20-1|many|TRBD2|TRBJ2-3
CSASSGASGSAGDTQYF
TGCAGTGCTAGTAGTGGAGCTAGCGGGTCCGCGGGGGATACGCAGTATTTT
>TRBV6-2/TRBV6-3|NA|TRBD2|TRBJ2-1
CASRIAGPSNEQFF
TGTGCCTCACGGATAGCGGGACCCTCCAATGAGCAGTTCTTC
>TRBV28|many|NA|TRBJ1-1
CASSSWALNTEAFF
TGTGCCAGCAGTTCCTGGGCCCTGAACACTGAAGCTTTCTTT
>TRBV5-5|NA|NA|TRBJ1-2
CASSFEGIPQFF
TGTGCCAGCAGCTTTGAGGGAATTCCCCAGTTTTTC
>TRBV9|NA|NA|TRBJ2-1
CASSVDGRTGYNEQFF
TGTGCCAGCAGCGTAGACGGGAGAACAGGATACAATGAGCAGTTCTTC
>TRBV5-1|few|NA|TRBJ1-5
CASSLDYNTPPNF
TGCGCCAGCAGCTTGGACTACAATACCCCTCCGAATTTT
>TRBV27|few|NA|TRBJ1-6
CASSLEGHYNSPLHF
TGTGCCAGCAGTTTAGAAGGGCACTATAATTCACCCCTCCACTTT
>TRBV7-2|many|NA|TRBJ2-1
CASSSYLGGREQFF
TGTGCCAGCAGCTCCTACCTTGGGGGGCGTGAGCAGTTCTTC
>TRBV6-1|many|TRBD2|TRBJ2-3
CASIGAGEDTQYF
TGTGCCAGCATAGGGGCGGGAGAAGATACGCAGTATTTT
>TRBV12-3/TRBV12-4|NA|NA|TRBJ1-2
CAGSKERWYGYTF
TGTGCCGGCAGCAAGGAGAGATGGTATGGCTACACCTTC
>TRBV28|many|NA|TRBJ2-7
CASSYQGLSYEQYF
TGTGCCAGCAGTTATCAGGGGCTCTCCTACGAGCAGTACTTC
>TRBV5-1|NA|NA|TRBJ1-1
CASSRGGGVTEAFF
TGCGCCAGCAGCCGCGGGGGGGGGGTTACTGAAGCTTTCTTT
>TRBV30|few|TRBD2|TRBJ2-3
CAWNLLLTSGPGDTQYF
TGTGCCTGGAACCTCCTCCTGACTAGCGGGCCCGGAGATACGCAGTATTTT
>TRBV19|many|NA|TRBJ2-5
CASSIEAGIGETQYF
TGTGCCAGTAGTATAGAGGCGGGGATTGGAGAGACCCAGTACTTC
>TRBV27|NA|TRBD2|TRBJ2-3
CASSLFPVTSGGTDTQYF
TGTGCCAGCAGTTTATTCCCCGTGACTAGCGGGGGCACAGATACGCAGTATTTT
>TRBV28|many|NA|TRBJ2-1
CASSLGRDPYNEQFF
TGTGCCAGCAGTTTGGGGCGGGATCCCTACAATGAGCAGTTCTTC
>TRBV4-2|few|TRBD2|TRBJ2-3
CASSQVGLAGGHTQYF
TGTGCCAGCAGCCAAGTAGGCCTAGCGGGAGGACATACGCAGTATTTT
>TRBV5-4|NA|TRBD2|TRBJ2-7
CASSFAGEPYEQYF
TGTGCCAGCAGCTTTGCGGGAGAGCCTTACGAGCAGTACTTC
>TRBV28|NA|NA|TRBJ2-3
CASSSRVKGTDTQYF
TGTGCCAGCAGTTCTCGGGTAAAAGGCACAGATACGCAGTATTTT
>TRBV7-9|many|NA|TRBJ2-1
CASSYRGEQFF
TGTGCCAGCAGCTATCGAGGGGAGCAGTTCTTC
>TRBV20-1|NA|NA|TRBJ2-3
CSAKVTGADTQYF
TGCAGTGCTAAGGTGACGGGGGCCGATACGCAGTATTTT
>TRBV5-1|NA|TRBD1|TRBJ1-5
CASSSEPTGTGGRPQHF
TGCGCCAGCAGCTCGGAACCTACCGGGACAGGTGGTCGGCCCCAGCATTTT
>TRBV11-2|few|NA|TRBJ1-2
CASSLGFRSGPHYGYTF
TGTGCCAGCAGCTTAGGTTTCCGGTCAGGCCCCCACTATGGCTACACCTTC
>TRBV12-3/TRBV12-4|many|NA|TRBJ1-4
CASSPTGGVSNEKLFF
TGTGCCAGCAGCCCAACGGGTGGGGTTTCTAATGAAAAACTGTTTTTT